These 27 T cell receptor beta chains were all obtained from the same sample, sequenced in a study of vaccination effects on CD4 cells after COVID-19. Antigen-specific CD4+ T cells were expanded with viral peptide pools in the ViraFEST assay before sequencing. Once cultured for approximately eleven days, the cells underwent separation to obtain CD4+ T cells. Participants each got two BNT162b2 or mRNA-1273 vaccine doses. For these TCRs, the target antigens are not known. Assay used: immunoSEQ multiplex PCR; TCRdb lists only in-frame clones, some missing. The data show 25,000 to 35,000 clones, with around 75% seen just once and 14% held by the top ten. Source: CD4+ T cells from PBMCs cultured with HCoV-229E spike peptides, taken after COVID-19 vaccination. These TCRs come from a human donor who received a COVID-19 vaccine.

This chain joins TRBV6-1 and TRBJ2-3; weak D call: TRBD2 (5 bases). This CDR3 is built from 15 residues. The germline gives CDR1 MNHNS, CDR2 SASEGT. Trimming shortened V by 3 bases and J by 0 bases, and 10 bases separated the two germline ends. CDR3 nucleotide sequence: TGTGCCAGCAGTGATCGTACTAGAAGCACAGATACGCAGTATTTT. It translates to CASSDRTRSTDTQYF.

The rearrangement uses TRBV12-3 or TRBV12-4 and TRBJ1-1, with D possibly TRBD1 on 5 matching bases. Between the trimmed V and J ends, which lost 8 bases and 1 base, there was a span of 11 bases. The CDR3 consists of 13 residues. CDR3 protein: CASAGTANTEAFF. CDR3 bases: TGTGCCAGCGCCGGGACGGCGAACACTGAAGCTTTCTTT.

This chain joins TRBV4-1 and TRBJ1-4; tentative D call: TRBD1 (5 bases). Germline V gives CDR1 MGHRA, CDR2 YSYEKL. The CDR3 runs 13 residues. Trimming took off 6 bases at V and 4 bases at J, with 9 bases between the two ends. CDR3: CASRGRNNEKLFF. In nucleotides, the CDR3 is TGCGCCAGCAGGGGACGGAATAATGAAAAACTGTTTTTT.

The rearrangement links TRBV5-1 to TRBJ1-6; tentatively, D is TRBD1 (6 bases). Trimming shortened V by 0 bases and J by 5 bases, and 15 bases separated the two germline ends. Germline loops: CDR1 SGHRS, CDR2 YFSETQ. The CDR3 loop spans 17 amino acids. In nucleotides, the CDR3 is TGCGCCAGCAGCTTGGACTTTTTGGGGGCGAATAATTCACCCCTCCACTTT. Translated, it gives CASSLDFLGANNSPLHF.

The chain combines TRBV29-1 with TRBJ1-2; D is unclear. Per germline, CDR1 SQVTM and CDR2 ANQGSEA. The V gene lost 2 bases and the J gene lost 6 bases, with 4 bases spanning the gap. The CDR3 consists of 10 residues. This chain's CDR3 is CSVESDGYTF. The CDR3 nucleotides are TGCAGCGTTGAATCGGATGGCTACACCTTC.

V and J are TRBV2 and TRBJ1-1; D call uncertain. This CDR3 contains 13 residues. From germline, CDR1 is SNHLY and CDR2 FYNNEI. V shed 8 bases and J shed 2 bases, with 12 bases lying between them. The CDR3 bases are TGTGCCAGCGTAGCAGACTACAACACTGAAGCTTTCTTT. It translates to CASVADYNTEAFF.

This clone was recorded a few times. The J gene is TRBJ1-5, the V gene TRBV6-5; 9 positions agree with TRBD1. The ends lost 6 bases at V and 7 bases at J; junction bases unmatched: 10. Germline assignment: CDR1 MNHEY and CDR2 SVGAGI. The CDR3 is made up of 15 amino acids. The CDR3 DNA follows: TGTGCCAGCAGGGCCGGGACAGGGATGGAGCAGCCCCAGCATTTT. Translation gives CASRAGTGMEQPQHF.

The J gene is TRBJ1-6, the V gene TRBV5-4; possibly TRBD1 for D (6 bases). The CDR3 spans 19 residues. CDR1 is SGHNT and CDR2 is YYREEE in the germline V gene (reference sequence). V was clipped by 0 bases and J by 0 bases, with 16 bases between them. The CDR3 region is CASSLGTARKSSYNSPLHF. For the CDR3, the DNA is TGTGCCAGCAGCTTGGGGACAGCTAGAAAGAGCTCCTATAATTCACCCCTCCACTTT.

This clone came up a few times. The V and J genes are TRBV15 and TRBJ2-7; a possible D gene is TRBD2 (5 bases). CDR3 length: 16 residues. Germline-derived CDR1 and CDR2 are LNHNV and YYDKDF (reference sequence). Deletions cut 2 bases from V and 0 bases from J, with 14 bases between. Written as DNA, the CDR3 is TGTGCCACCAGCAGACAGGCGGGCGCTTACTCCTACGAGCAGTACTTC. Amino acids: CATSRQAGAYSYEQYF.

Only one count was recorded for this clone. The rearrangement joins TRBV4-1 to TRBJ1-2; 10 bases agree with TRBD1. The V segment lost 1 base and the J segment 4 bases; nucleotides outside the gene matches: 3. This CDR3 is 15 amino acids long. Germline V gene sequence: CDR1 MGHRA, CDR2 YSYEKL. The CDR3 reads CASSQARTGGYGYTF. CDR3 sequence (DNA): TGCGCCAGCAGCCAAGCACGGACAGGGGGCTATGGCTACACCTTC.

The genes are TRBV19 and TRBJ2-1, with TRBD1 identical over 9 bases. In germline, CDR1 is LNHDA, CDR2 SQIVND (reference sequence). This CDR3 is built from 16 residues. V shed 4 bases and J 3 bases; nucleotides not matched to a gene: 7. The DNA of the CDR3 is TGTGCCAGTAGTACTTCTCGGGACAGGGACTACAATGAGCAGTTCTTC. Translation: CASSTSRDRDYNEQFF.

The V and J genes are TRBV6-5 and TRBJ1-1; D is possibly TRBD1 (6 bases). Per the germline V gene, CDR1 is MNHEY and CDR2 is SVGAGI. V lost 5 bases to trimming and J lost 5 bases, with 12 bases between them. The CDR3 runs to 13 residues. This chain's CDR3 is CASSQKTGTEAFF. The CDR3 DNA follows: TGTGCCAGCAGTCAAAAGACAGGAACTGAAGCTTTCTTT.

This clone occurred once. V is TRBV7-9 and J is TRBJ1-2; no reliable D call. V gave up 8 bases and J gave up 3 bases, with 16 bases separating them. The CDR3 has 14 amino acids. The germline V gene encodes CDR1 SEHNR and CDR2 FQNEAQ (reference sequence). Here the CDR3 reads CASHPRWRHYGYTF. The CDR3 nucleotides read TGTGCCAGCCACCCCCGGTGGCGGCACTATGGCTACACCTTC.

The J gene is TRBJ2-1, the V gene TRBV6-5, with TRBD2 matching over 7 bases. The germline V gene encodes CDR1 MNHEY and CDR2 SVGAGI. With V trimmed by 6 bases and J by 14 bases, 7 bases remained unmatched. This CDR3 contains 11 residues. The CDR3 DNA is TGTGCCAGCAGCATTAGCGGGCTAAAGTTCTTC. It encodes CASSISGLKFF.

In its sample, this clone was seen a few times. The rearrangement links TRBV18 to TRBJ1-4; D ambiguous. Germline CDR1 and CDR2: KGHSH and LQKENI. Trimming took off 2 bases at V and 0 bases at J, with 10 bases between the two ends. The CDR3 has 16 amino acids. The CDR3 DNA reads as TGTGCCAGCTCACCAAGCGAGGCTTCAACTAATGAAAAACTGTTTTTT. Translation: CASSPSEASTNEKLFF.

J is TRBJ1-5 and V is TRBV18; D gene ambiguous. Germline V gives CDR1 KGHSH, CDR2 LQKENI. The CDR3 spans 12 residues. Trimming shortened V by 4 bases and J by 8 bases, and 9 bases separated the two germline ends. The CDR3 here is CASSLGPEPQHF. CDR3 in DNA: TGTGCCAGCTCACTTGGGCCCGAGCCCCAGCATTTT.

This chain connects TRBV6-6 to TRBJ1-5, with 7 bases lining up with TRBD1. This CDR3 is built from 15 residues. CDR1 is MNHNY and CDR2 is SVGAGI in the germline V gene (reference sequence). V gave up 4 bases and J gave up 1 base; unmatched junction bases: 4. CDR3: CASSSEDRSNQPQHF. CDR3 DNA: TGTGCCAGCAGTTCCGAGGACAGGAGCAATCAGCCCCAGCATTTT.

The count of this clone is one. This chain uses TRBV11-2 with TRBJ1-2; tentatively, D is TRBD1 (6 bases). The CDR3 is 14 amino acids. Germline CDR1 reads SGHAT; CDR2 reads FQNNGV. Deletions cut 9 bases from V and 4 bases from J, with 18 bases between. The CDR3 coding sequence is TGTGCCAGTACAGCAGGGGCTCGATTCTATGGCTACACCTTC. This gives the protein CASTAGARFYGYTF.

CDR3 DNA sequence: TGTGCCAGCAGCTTCGGACAGGGGCCCCTCGAGCAGTACTTC. Residues: CASSFGQGPLEQYF. The chain couples TRBV5-4 to TRBJ2-7; the match to TRBD1 covers 9 bases. V lost 2 bases to trimming and J lost 6 bases; unmatched junction nucleotides: 6. CDR3 length equals 14 residues. Germline V CDR1 and CDR2: SGHNT, YYREEE (reference sequence).

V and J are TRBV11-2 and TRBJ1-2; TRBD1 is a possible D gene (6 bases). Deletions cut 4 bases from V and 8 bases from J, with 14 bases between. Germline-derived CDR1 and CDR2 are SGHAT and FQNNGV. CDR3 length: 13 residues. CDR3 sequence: CASSYSTGTGYTF. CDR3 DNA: TGTGCCAGCAGCTACTCAACAGGGACCGGCTACACCTTC. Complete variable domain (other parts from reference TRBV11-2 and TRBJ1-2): EAGVAQSPRYKIIEKRQSVAFWCNPISGHATLYWYQQILGQGPKLLIQFQNNGVVDDSQLPKDRFSAERLKGVDSTLKIQPAKLEDSAVYLCASSYSTGTGYTFGSGTRLTVV.

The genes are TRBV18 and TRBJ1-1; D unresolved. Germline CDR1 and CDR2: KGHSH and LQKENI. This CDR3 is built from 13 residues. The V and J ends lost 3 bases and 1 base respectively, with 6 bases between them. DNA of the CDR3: TGTGCCAGCTCACCGCAGAAGAACACTGAAGCTTTCTTT. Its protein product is CASSPQKNTEAFF.

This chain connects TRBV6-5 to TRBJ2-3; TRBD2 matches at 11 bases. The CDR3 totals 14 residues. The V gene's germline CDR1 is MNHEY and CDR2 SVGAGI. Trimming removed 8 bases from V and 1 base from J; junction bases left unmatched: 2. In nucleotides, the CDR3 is TGTGCCAGCCGGGGACTAGCGGGCACAGATACGCAGTATTTT. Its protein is CASRGLAGTDTQYF.

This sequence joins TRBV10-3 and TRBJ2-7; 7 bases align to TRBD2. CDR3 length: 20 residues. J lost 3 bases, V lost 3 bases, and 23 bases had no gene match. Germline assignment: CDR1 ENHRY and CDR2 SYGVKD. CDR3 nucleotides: TGTGCCATCAGTGAACCAAAAAACGAGGTGGCGGGGGTCGTTGGCTACGAGCAGTACTTC. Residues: CAISEPKNEVAGVVGYEQYF.

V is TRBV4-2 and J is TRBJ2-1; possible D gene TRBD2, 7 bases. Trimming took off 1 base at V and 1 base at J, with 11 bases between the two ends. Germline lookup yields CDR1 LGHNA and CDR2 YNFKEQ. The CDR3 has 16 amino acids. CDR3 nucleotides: TGTGCCAGCAGCCAAGTGGAGGGGGGGTCCTACAATGAGCAGTTCTTC. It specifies CASSQVEGGSYNEQFF.

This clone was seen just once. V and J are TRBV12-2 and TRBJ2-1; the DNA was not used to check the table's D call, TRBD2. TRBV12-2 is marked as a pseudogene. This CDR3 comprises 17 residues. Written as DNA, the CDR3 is TGTGCAAGTCGCCCCTTTTACCCTAGCGGCCCCTACAATGAGCAGTTCTTC. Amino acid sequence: CASRPFYPSGPYNEQFF.

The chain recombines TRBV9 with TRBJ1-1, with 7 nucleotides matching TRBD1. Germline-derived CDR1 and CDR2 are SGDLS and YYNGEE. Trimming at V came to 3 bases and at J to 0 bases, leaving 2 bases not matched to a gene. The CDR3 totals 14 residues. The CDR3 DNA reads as TGTGCCAGCAGCGGGGGACAGCTGAACACTGAAGCTTTCTTT. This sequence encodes CASSGGQLNTEAFF. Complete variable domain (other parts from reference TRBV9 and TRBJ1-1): DSGVTQTPKHLITATGQRVTLRCSPRSGDLSVYWYQQSLDQGLQFLIQYYNGEERAKGNILERFSAQQFPDLHSELNLSSLELGDSALYFCASSGGQLNTEAFFGQGTRLTVV.

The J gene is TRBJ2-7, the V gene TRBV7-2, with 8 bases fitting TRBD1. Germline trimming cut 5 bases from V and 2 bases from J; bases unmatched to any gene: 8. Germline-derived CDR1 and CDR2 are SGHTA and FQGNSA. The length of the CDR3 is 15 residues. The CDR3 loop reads CASSGQTGVAYEQYF. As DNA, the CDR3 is TGTGCCAGCAGCGGCCAGACAGGGGTCGCCTACGAGCAGTACTTC.